The 29 T cell receptor beta chains presented below share a single source sample, sequenced in a study of blood T cell repertoires in COVID-19. Generated by immunoSEQ multiplex PCR, the TCRdb table keeps only in-frame clones and is missing some. The sample has 150,000 to 200,000 clones; 89% are singletons. Material for sequencing was PBMCs or T cells enriched from blood (not recorded which). All receptors derive from a woman between 18 and 30 years old who had recovered from COVID-19.

J is TRBJ1-5 and V is TRBV5-6; 8 nucleotides match TRBD1. CDR3 size: 14 residues. With 4 bases clipped from V and 3 bases from J, the junction kept 3 bases outside the gene matches. Germline-derived CDR1 and CDR2 are SGHDT and YYEEEE. The CDR3 protein is CASSVTGVNQPQHF. DNA of the CDR3: TGTGCCAGCAGCGTGACAGGGGTCAATCAGCCCCAGCATTTT.

The genes are TRBV5-1 and TRBJ1-1; TRBD1 might be the D (6 bases). Germline V gene lookup returns CDR1 SGHRS and CDR2 YFSETQ. V lost 5 bases and J 4 bases, leaving 18 bases between the germline ends. This CDR3 region has 15 residues. Here the CDR3 reads CASRDGQTIGTEAFF. CDR3 nucleotides: TGCGCCAGCAGAGACGGACAGACGATTGGCACTGAAGCTTTCTTT.

The chain recombines TRBV5-1 with TRBJ2-2; 8 nucleotides agree with TRBD2. Germline trimming cut 7 bases from V and 6 bases from J; bases unmatched to any gene: 20. The CDR3 is 18 residues long. The germline gives CDR1 SGHRS, CDR2 YFSETQ. The CDR3 sequence is CASAPWGAGEATAGELFF. The CDR3 nucleotides are TGCGCCAGCGCTCCGTGGGGAGCGGGAGAGGCGACGGCCGGGGAGCTGTTTTTT. Full variable domain (outside the CDR3, taken from reference TRBV5-1 and TRBJ2-2): KAGVTQTPRYLIKTRGQQVTLSCSPISGHRSVSWYQQTPGQGLQFLFEYFSETQRNKGNFPGRFSGRQFSNSRSEMNVSTLELGDSALYLCASAPWGAGEATAGELFFGEGSRLTVL.

The chain has TRBV5-6 and TRBJ2-5, with 9 bases that match TRBD2. The J segment lost 5 bases and the V segment lost 0 bases, leaving 8 bases of the junction unmatched. The CDR3 loop spans 16 amino acids. Looked up from germline, CDR1 is SGHDT and CDR2 is YYEEEE. The CDR3 DNA sequence: TGTGCCAGCAGCTTGGACCCGGGACTAGCTTTGGAGACCCAGTACTTC. It codes for CASSLDPGLALETQYF.

The rearrangement links TRBV4-1 to TRBJ1-1, with D unclear. Germline assignment: CDR1 MGHRA and CDR2 YSYEKL. V was cut by 0 bases and J by 1 base, with 18 bases left in between. The CDR3 has 18 amino acids. CDR3: CASSQDDGELRENTEAFF. For the CDR3, the DNA is TGCGCCAGCAGCCAAGATGACGGGGAATTGAGGGAGAACACTGAAGCTTTCTTT.

The rearrangement joins TRBV6-1 to TRBJ2-1; 12 bases fit TRBD2. CDR3 length equals 16 residues. With 2 bases clipped from V and 7 bases from J, the junction kept 6 bases outside the gene matches. CDR1 is MNHNS and CDR2 is SASEGT in the germline V gene. The CDR3 sequence is CASSELAGGGGNEQFF. CDR3 in DNA: TGTGCCAGCAGTGAACTAGCGGGAGGGGGGGGAAATGAGCAGTTCTTC.

The genes are TRBV4-1 and TRBJ2-3; D is ambiguous. Germline V gene data show CDR1 as MGHRA and CDR2 as YSYEKL. This CDR3 region has 16 residues. The V and J ends lost 2 bases and 1 base respectively, with 13 bases between them. The CDR3 nucleotides read TGCGCCAGCAGCCAACTAGGAAACCTCGGCACAGATACGCAGTATTTT. This sequence encodes CASSQLGNLGTDTQYF.

The J gene is TRBJ2-2, the V gene TRBV11-2, with 10 bases identical to TRBD2. Unmatched junction bases numbered 15, after V lost 5 bases and J lost 6 bases. This CDR3 contains 18 residues. CDR1 is SGHAT and CDR2 is FQNNGV in the germline V gene. CDR3 bases: TGTGCCAGCAGCCACGTCCCGGGACTAGCGATAGTAGCCGGGGAGCTGTTTTTT. Translated, it gives CASSHVPGLAIVAGELFF. Combining the CDR3 with reference TRBV11-2 and TRBJ2-2 gives the whole variable domain EAGVAQSPRYKIIEKRQSVAFWCNPISGHATLYWYQQILGQGPKLLIQFQNNGVVDDSQLPKDRFSAERLKGVDSTLKIQPAKLEDSAVYLCASSHVPGLAIVAGELFFGEGSRLTVL.

The chain is built from TRBV7-9 and TRBJ2-7, with 8 bases aligning to TRBD2. Germline CDR1 SEHNR, CDR2 FQNEAQ (reference sequence). The V gene end was trimmed by 5 bases and the J gene end by 5 bases; junction bases not matched to a gene: 11. The CDR3 is made up of 15 amino acids. The CDR3 is CASSPPGLGLNEQYF. The CDR3 nucleotides are TGTGCCAGCAGCCCACCGGGACTAGGTCTTAACGAGCAGTACTTC.

The rearrangement joins TRBV30 to TRBJ2-1; D may be TRBD1 (5 bases). V shed 3 bases and J shed 5 bases, with 14 bases lying between them. CDR1 and CDR2 from the germline V gene are GTSNPN and SVGIG (reference sequence). This CDR3 is built from 14 residues. The CDR3 region is CAWRVRTLNNEQFF. The CDR3 coding sequence is TGTGCCTGGAGGGTTCGGACACTTAACAATGAGCAGTTCTTC.

The V and J genes are TRBV6-6 and TRBJ1-1, with TRBD1 identical over 12 bases. Germline CDR1 is MNHNY and CDR2 is SVGAGI (reference sequence). Unmatched junction bases numbered 11, after V lost 5 bases and J lost 4 bases. The CDR3 runs to 17 residues. The CDR3 DNA reads TGTGCCAGCAGTCCCACCGGGACAGGGGGCCGGGGCACTGAAGCTTTCTTT. It translates to CASSPTGTGGRGTEAFF.

The chain joins TRBV2 to TRBJ2-3; possible D gene TRBD1, 5 bases. Trimming shortened V by 5 bases and J by 2 bases, and 11 bases separated the two germline ends. Germline lookup yields CDR1 SNHLY and CDR2 FYNNEI. CDR3 length equals 14 residues. CDR3 DNA: TGTGCCAGCAGTTCTAGGGGTTCCACAGATACGCAGTATTTT. This codes for CASSSRGSTDTQYF.

This clone was seen a single time. The rearrangement links TRBV28 to TRBJ2-3, with 8 bases fitting TRBD1. The J segment lost 4 bases and the V segment lost 6 bases, leaving 15 bases of the junction unmatched. In germline, CDR1 is MDHEN, CDR2 SYDVKM. The CDR3 is 17 amino acids. The CDR3 bases are TGTGCCAGCAGGACAGGGGTACGGGCAACTTGGGCAGATACGCAGTATTTT. It yields the protein CASRTGVRATWADTQYF.

The CDR3 DNA follows: TGCGCCAGCAGTGAGTGGGACAGGGGGGACATGAACACTGAAGCTTTCTTT. Translating it yields CASSEWDRGDMNTEAFF. J is TRBJ1-1 and V is TRBV10-1; 11 nucleotides line up with TRBD1. This CDR3 has 17 amino acids. Looked up from germline, CDR1 is WNHNN and CDR2 is SYGVQD (reference sequence). Trimming cost V 1 base and J 0 bases; bases outside gene matches: 4.

The chain joins TRBV4-1 to TRBJ2-1; 10 bases match TRBD2. This CDR3 has 16 amino acids. V shed 6 bases and J 8 bases; nucleotides not matched to a gene: 13. Germline CDR1 MGHRA, CDR2 YSYEKL. In DNA form, the CDR3 reads TGCGCCAGCAGTTGGACTAGCGGCGTTTTGGGCCATGAGCAGTTCTTC. This translates into CASSWTSGVLGHEQFF.

The chain employs TRBV5-1 and TRBJ1-1; D is ambiguous. Trimming stripped 1 base from V and 4 bases from J, with 14 bases between. The germline V gene encodes CDR1 SGHRS and CDR2 YFSETQ. The CDR3 spans 15 residues. In DNA form, the CDR3 reads TGCGCCAGCAGCTTGATTTCGGGAAGGGCCACTGAAGCTTTCTTT. Amino acids: CASSLISGRATEAFF. Full variable domain (rest looked up from reference TRBV5-1 and TRBJ1-1): KAGVTQTPRYLIKTRGQQVTLSCSPISGHRSVSWYQQTPGQGLQFLFEYFSETQRNKGNFPGRFSGRQFSNSRSEMNVSTLELGDSALYLCASSLISGRATEAFFGQGTRLTVV.

The CDR3 spells CASSHFSGRAYEQYF. CDR3 nucleotide sequence: TGTGCCAGCAGTCACTTTAGCGGGAGGGCCTACGAGCAGTACTTC. This chain links TRBV27 with TRBJ2-7, with 11 bases matching TRBD2. Germline trimming cut 5 bases from V and 2 bases from J; bases unmatched to any gene: 5. Per germline, CDR1 MNHEY and CDR2 SMNVEV (reference sequence). The CDR3 totals 15 residues.

The rearrangement links TRBV7-2 to TRBJ2-4, with 10 nucleotides matching TRBD1. V lost 5 bases, J lost 7 bases, and 2 bases stayed unmatched. This CDR3 spans 13 amino acids. CDR1 is SGHTA and CDR2 is FQGNSA in the germline V gene. CDR3 region: CASSMDRGNIQYF. The CDR3 bases are TGTGCCAGCAGCATGGACAGGGGGAACATTCAGTACTTC.

CDR3 residues: CASSFFLAGGPYNEQFF. The CDR3 nucleotides read TGTGCCAGCAGCTTTTTTCTAGCGGGAGGCCCCTACAATGAGCAGTTCTTC. The rearrangement joins TRBV7-2 to TRBJ2-1; 11 bases align to TRBD2. Germline V gives CDR1 SGHTA, CDR2 FQGNSA. V gave up 3 bases and J gave up 2 bases; unmatched junction bases: 6. This CDR3 has 17 residues. Combining the CDR3 with reference TRBV7-2 and TRBJ2-1 gives the whole variable domain GAGVSQSPSNKVTEKGKDVELRCDPISGHTALYWYRQSLGQGLEFLIYFQGNSAPDKSGLPSDRFSAERTGGSVSTLTIQRTQQEDSAVYLCASSFFLAGGPYNEQFFGPGTRLTVL.

This rearrangement joins TRBV19 to TRBJ2-3; 9 positions match TRBD2. V trimming: 6 bases; J trimming: 5 bases; junction bases outside the gene matches: 0. The germline CDR1 and CDR2 sequences are LNHDA and SQIVND (reference sequence). The CDR3 totals 12 residues. The DNA for the CDR3 is TGTGCCAGTAGGACTAGCGGAGATACGCAGTATTTT. It specifies CASRTSGDTQYF.

The chain employs TRBV7-2 and TRBJ2-7, with D unclear. Per germline, CDR1 SGHTA and CDR2 FQGNSA. This CDR3 contains 14 residues. V dropped 1 base and J dropped 2 bases, with 9 bases sitting between them. The CDR3 protein is CASSLVFLAYEQYF. As DNA, the CDR3 is TGTGCCAGCAGCTTAGTATTCCTCGCCTACGAGCAGTACTTC.

The chain carries TRBV7-9 and TRBJ2-4; 7 bases align to TRBD2. The V gene's germline CDR1 is SEHNR and CDR2 FQNEAQ (reference sequence). The CDR3 length is 16 residues. Trimming took 0 bases from V and 0 from J; bases not matched to a gene: 2. The CDR3 loop is CASSLAAGVAKNIQYF. CDR3 in DNA: TGTGCCAGCAGCTTAGCGGCGGGGGTAGCCAAAAACATTCAGTACTTC.

The chain recombines TRBV2 with TRBJ1-6; TRBD1 agrees at 8 bases. There are 14 residues in the CDR3. Germline CDR1 reads SNHLY; CDR2 reads FYNNEI. Trimming cost V 6 bases and J 13 bases; bases outside gene matches: 11. The CDR3 region has the DNA TGTGCCAGCAGGCACCCCCGGGACAGGCTCCCCCTCCACTTT. It codes for CASRHPRDRLPLHF.

By sample share, this clone is medium-sized. The chain combines TRBV4-1 with TRBJ2-1; 8 nucleotides align to TRBD2. The CDR3 sequence is 16 residues long. Per germline, CDR1 MGHRA and CDR2 YSYEKL. The V and J ends lost 4 bases and 3 bases, in that order; junction bases with no gene match: 8. The CDR3 sequence is CASSPKGLGSYNEQFF. The CDR3 region has the DNA TGCGCCAGCAGCCCAAAGGGACTAGGGAGCTACAATGAGCAGTTCTTC.

This clone was observed a few times. CDR3 sequence: CASSRDRASRTGELFF. The CDR3 nucleotides are TGTGCCAGCTCCCGGGACAGGGCGTCGAGAACCGGGGAGCTGTTTTTT. This sequence joins TRBV18 and TRBJ2-2; 9 nucleotides line up with TRBD1. J was trimmed by 5 bases and V by 6 bases; bases with no gene match: 10. The V gene's germline CDR1 is KGHSH and CDR2 LQKENI. The CDR3 runs to 16 residues.

CDR3 DNA sequence: TGTGCCAGTACCCGAGGGTGGGCACTAGCGGGAGGCACAGATACGCAGTATTTT. This sequence encodes CASTRGWALAGGTDTQYF. J is TRBJ2-3 and V is TRBV19; 11 positions agree with TRBD2. The CDR3 covers 18 residues. Germline CDR1 is LNHDA and CDR2 is SQIVND (reference sequence). Trimming at V came to 7 bases and at J to 1 base, leaving 13 bases not matched to a gene.

The rearrangement links TRBV7-2 to TRBJ2-1; 10 bases align to TRBD2. The CDR3 runs to 15 residues. V was pared by 4 bases and J by 6 bases, with 6 bases of the junction left unmatched. In germline, CDR1 is SGHTA, CDR2 FQGNSA. CDR3 bases: TGTGCCAGCAGCTCCCCAGGGACTAGCGTCAATGAGCAGTTCTTC. Amino acids: CASSSPGTSVNEQFF.

The V call is TRBV5-4, the J call TRBJ2-2, with 9 bases matching TRBD2. Germline trimming cut 3 bases from V and 2 bases from J; bases unmatched to any gene: 5. Germline V gives CDR1 SGHNT, CDR2 YYREEE (reference sequence). This CDR3 contains 16 residues. The CDR3 DNA is TGTGCCAGCAGCTCCCCGACTAGCGGAAACACCGGGGAGCTGTTTTTT. It yields the protein CASSSPTSGNTGELFF.

This clone was detected once. The gene calls are TRBV19 and TRBJ2-5, with 8 bases lining up with TRBD2. CDR3 size: 18 residues. Germline loops: CDR1 LNHDA, CDR2 SQIVND (reference sequence). The V segment lost 1 base and the J segment 4 bases; nucleotides outside the gene matches: 14. This CDR3 reads CASSIVGAREEDPETQYF. The CDR3 nucleotides read TGTGCCAGTAGTATAGTCGGAGCGCGGGAGGAGGACCCAGAGACCCAGTACTTC.